This T cell receptor beta chain was recovered during a study of blood T cell repertoires in COVID-19. Turning to the study itself: Some COVID-19 samples were acute and others convalescent; all came from the United States, Italy and Spain. Sources were T cells, B-cell-depleted T cells, or PBMCs; the material itself was cDNA or gDNA.

V dropped 0 bases and J dropped 3 bases, with 11 bases sitting between them. CDR1 is MNHNS, CDR2 SASEGT, per germline. The CDR3 sequence is 15 residues long. In the authors' methods: Quantification of nucleated cells was approximated via reference gene primer amplification. Profiling relied on immunoSEQ multiplex PCR, and the TCRdb table lists in-frame clones only, not all of them. That table supplies the V and J calls and clone size; D and trimming were determined from the DNA. Among 250,000 to 300,000 clones listed, around 79% were seen once. This chain connects TRBV6-1 to TRBJ1-2; the D is unclear. Sequencing was done on a sample of peripheral blood. The sequence was obtained from a woman older than 75 with acute or convalescent COVID-19. The CDR3 sequence: CASSEADGSHYGYTF. CDR3 nucleotides: TGTGCCAGCAGTGAAGCGGACGGGAGCCACTATGGCTACACCTTC.